This T cell receptor beta chain emerged from a study of vaccination and CD4 T cells after COVID-19. Oncomine TCR Beta short-read sequencing was applied to DNA from cultured CD4+ T cells. The authors extracted genomic DNA from cultured CD4+ T cells. TCRdb reprocessed the PCR reads via MiXCR and lists one record per CDR3 protein. Here the sample spans approximately 20,000 distinct CDR3 sequences, about 48% being singletons. As concerns this clonotype: The antigen is unknown.

Treatment in this sample: approximately 10-day PBMC culture with coronavirus spike peptide pools or control peptides (ViraFEST assay). Every well contained over 1.5 million PBMCs, which were grown with approximately 9.5 IU/ml IL-2 and 10 ug/ml peptide pools. CDR3 length: 18 amino acids. CDR1 and CDR2 from the germline V gene are MGHDK and SYGVNS. Trimming took 3 bases from V and 5 from J; bases not matched to a gene: 13. This TCR was recovered from a human donor who had recovered from COVID-19. The sequenced sample was CD4+ T cells from blood, cultured in vitro. The chain combines TRBV25-1 with TRBJ2-1; 10 bases align to TRBD1. CDR3 sequence reads: CASSEAFPGTGEHNEQFF. The DNA of the CDR3 is TGTGCCAGCAGTGAGGCATTCCCCGGGACAGGGGAGCACAATGAGCAGTTCTTC.